This paragraph covers one TCR beta chain sequence. Its target is unknown. The data were obtained in a study of cytomegalovirus exposure and HLA in healthy donors. The PCR had 60 Vbeta and 13 Jbeta primers. Only in-frame clones appear in the TCRdb table, and some are missing; sequencing was by immunoSEQ multiplex PCR. The table includes 150,000 to 250,000 clones, 85% detected once. The study, taken as a whole, reports: Further analysis was carried out later, and it showed several of the most significant clusters appearing linked to common viral pathogens. The authors listed over 150 TCR beta chains as cytomegalovirus-associated. In the analysis, some V segments, TRBV6-2 and TRBV6-3 included, were excluded as indistinguishable.

CDR1 is MDHEN and CDR2 is SYDVKM in the germline V gene. The CDR3 runs 14 residues. Sequenced: PBMCs. The rearrangement uses TRBV28 and TRBJ2-5, with D unclear. With the DNA end fitting TRBJ2-7 better, the J assignment may be wrong. The clonotype originates from a woman in her 50s in good health and CMV-seronegative. The CDR3 DNA sequence: TGTGCCAGCAGGCCGGCGGCCAGAAAAAGCGAGCAGTACTTC. It translates to CASRPAARKSEQYF.